The 3 T cell receptor beta chains in this list originate from one sample, sequenced in a study of control samples from healthy donors and cancer patients. Only in-frame clones appear in the TCRdb table, and some are missing; sequencing was by immunoSEQ multiplex PCR. The data contain approximately 100,000 clones, around nine tenths of them singletons. Sequencing input: blood. The receptors were sampled from a human donor in good health. The donor label of this sample is uncertain.

The CDR3 nucleotides read TGTGCCAGCACGCTGGGACTCCCCGTTCCGAGTCCCCAGCATTTT. Residues: CASTLGLPVPSPQHF. The chain has TRBV6-5 and TRBJ1-5; D may be TRBD1 (5 bases). Germline CDR1 reads MNHEY; CDR2 reads SVGAGI. This CDR3 spans 15 amino acids. V was cut by 7 bases and J by 10 bases, with 23 bases left in between.

The chain uses TRBV3-1 (or the pseudogene TRBV3-2) and TRBJ1-2; D unclear. The length of the CDR3 is 13 residues. Trimming stripped 1 base from V and 8 bases from J, with 11 bases between. From germline, CDR1 is LGHDT and CDR2 YNNKEL (reference sequence). The CDR3 nucleotides read TGTGCCAGCAGCCAAGCCGTAAACGGAGGCTACACCTTC. It codes for CASSQAVNGGYTF.

V and J are TRBV3-1 (or the pseudogene TRBV3-2) and TRBJ1-2, with D perhaps matching TRBD1 (5 bases). CDR1 is LGHDT and CDR2 is YNNKEL in the germline V gene (reference sequence). V gave up 5 bases and J gave up 8 bases, with 12 bases separating them. The CDR3 has 12 residues. CDR3 sequence (DNA): TGTGCCAGCAGCGCCACCAGGGACGGCTACACCTTC. Translating it yields CASSATRDGYTF.